The entry below gives a single T cell receptor (beta chain) sequence along with its context. This clonotype occurred a few times. The antigen it recognizes is unknown. No base-level quality is on record; no much larger clone is a single base apart. The data belong to a study of T-cell memory formation after mild COVID-19 (dated by TCRdb to the early 2020s). With regard to the full study: Most TCR sequence clusters were specific to one of the two donors. The cohort comprised two young, previously healthy adult volunteers, one female and one male. In two donors, T-cell clones that expanded and contracted after mild COVID-19 were tracked by sequencing TCRalpha and TCRbeta repertoires over time. The research as a whole found: The study included only a couple of mild cases, and larger cohorts that include severe cases with pre-infection samples were judged to be necessary. Some responding clones were detected in pre-infection memory, suggesting pre-existing cross-reactive memory T cells joined the SARS-CoV-2 response. Contracting CD4+ clones were located mainly in the CM and EM memory subsets, whereas CD8+ clones were found to be enriched in EMRA. The second-wave clones that peaked on day 37 were not confirmed to be SARS-CoV-2 specific. Balanced CD4/CD8 phenotypes were observed for clones contracting from day 15 to 85, whereas a bias towards CD4+ was observed for a second wave of clones expanding from day 15 to 37.

Ficoll-Paque density gradient centrifugation was the method used to isolate PBMCs. The sample was run on an Illumina NovaSeq 6000. TCRalpha and TCRbeta cDNA libraries were constructed by 5'RACE with constant-segment primers, with sample barcodes and unique molecular identifiers being introduced. Trizol reagent was used to extract RNA from every sample. Library amplification was performed in two PCR steps, and a second sample barcode and Illumina TruSeq adapters were introduced in the second step. Sequencing of libraries was performed on an Illumina NovaSeq with 2 x 150 bp paired-end reads. The published analysis was carried out like this. The reads were demultiplexed and collapsed into UMI-guided consensus sequences using migec v1.2.7. Using mixcr v2.1.11, UMI consensuses were aligned to TRA and TRB V and J templates and then assembled into clonotypes. Clonotypes were classified as expanded or contracted when called significant by both edgeR and NoisET, with noise models trained on biological replicates. For edgeR calls, the cutoffs were a false discovery rate-adjusted p below 0.01 and a log2 fold-change threshold of 1. As an exploratory analysis of dynamics, PCA with hierarchical clustering was applied to max-normalized trajectories of the 1000 most abundant clonotypes. Separately sequenced CD4+ and CD8+ repertoires were used to assign a CD4 or CD8 phenotype to each responding clone. Starting from the raw public reads, TCRdb applied fastp trimming at Q25, assembled clones with MiXCR and retained in-frame beta chains. Under each unique CDR3 protein, matching rows form one entry showing the most common genes and DNA. The V and J calls follow TCRdb's processing rather than the paper's. This sample lists about 120,000 distinct CDR3 sequences; approximately 16% were detected once. The ten largest clones capture approximately 13% of the sample.

This receptor was taken from an adult woman who had mild COVID-19 (a few samples of this study predate the infection). The sample titles of this study are shuffled in the database, so cell type and time point are left out; the donor was told from shared clones. Sequenced: PBMCs or a T cell subset sorted from them (not recorded which).

CDR3 region: CASSSRLRNTQYF. The sequenced DNA is TGTGCCAGCAGTTCCCGACTCCGGAATACGCAGTATTTT. The V gene is TRBV13 and the J gene is TRBJ2-3; too little of a D gene remains to name it. Sequences PRHDT (CDR1) and FYEKMQ (CDR2) are obtained from the germline V gene (reference sequence). Including cysteine and phenylalanine, the CDR3 has 13 amino acids. The sequence is cut down to CDR3 DNA, 39 bases in frame from base 1. A distance of 14 bases separates the germline ends of V and J, which lose 6 bases and 7 bases respectively. Full variable domain (CDR3 extended with the reference TRBV13 and TRBJ2-3 proteins): AAGVIQSPRHLIKEKRETATLKCYPIPRHDTVYWYQQGPGQDPQFLISFYEKMQSDKGSIPDRFSAQQFSDYHSELNMSSLELGDSALYFCASSSRLRNTQYFGPGTRLTVL.